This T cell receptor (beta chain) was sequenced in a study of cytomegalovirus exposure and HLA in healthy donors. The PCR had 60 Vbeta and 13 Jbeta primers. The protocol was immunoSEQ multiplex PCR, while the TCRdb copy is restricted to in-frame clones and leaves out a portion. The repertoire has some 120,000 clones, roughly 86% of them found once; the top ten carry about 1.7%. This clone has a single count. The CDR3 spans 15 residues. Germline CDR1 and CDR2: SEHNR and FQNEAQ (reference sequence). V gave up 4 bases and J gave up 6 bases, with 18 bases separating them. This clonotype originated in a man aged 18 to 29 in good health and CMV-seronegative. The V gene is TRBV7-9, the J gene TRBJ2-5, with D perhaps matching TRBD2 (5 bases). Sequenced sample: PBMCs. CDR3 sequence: CASSSRGQPKKTQYF. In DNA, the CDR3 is TGTGCCAGCAGCTCCCGAGGGCAGCCGAAAAAGACCCAGTACTTC.